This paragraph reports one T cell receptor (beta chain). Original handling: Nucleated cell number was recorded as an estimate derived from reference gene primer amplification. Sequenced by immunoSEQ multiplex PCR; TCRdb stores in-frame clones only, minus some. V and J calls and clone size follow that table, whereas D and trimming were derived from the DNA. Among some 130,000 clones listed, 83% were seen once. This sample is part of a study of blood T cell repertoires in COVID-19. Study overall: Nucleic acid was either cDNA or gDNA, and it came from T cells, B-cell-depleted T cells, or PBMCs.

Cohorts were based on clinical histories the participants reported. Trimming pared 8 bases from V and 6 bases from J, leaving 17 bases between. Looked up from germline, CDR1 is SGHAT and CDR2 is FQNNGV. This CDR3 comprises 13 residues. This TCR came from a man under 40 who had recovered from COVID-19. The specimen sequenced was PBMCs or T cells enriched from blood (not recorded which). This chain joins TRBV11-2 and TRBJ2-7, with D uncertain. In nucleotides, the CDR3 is TGTGCCAGCTCCGGGTACGGCGAGGCCGAGCAGTACTTC. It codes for CASSGYGEAEQYF.